Here is one T cell receptor (beta chain) with its context. Its antigen target is currently unknown. Base qualities are not at hand, and no much larger clone is one base apart. This sample was included in a study of cytomegalovirus exposure and HLA in healthy donors (dated by TCRdb to about 2017). The study in broad terms: An earlier analysis of 587 of the donors reported 276 Gb of sequence data and 117 million unique TCR beta sequences obtained from roughly 180 million T cells. Approximately 300 gigabases of sequencing data and approximately 91 million unique TCR sequences made up an early release that covered several hundred HLA-typed donors. Of the roughly 390 genotyped donors, less than 85% were placed in the genetic ancestry cluster associated with self-reported Caucasian donors. The study was designed to test whether signatures of past pathogen exposure could be identified by cataloging public T cell receptors. The study used immunosequencing to profile the T cell repertoires of approximately 650 subjects and linked those repertoires to cytomegalovirus serostatus. A separate validation cohort of over 95 different subjects was used in addition to the approximately 640-subject first cohort. High-throughput TCR immunosequencing, statistical association of individual TCRs with disease status, and machine learning were combined to predict cytomegalovirus infection status. In a later analysis, previously published TCR beta repertoires from about 670 donors were re-analyzed and high-resolution HLA genotyping was added so that TCR occurrence patterns could be studied. In the later analysis, no new phenotypic data were used to find candidate immune exposures; instead, reliance was placed on TCR beta sequences and their occurrence across donors. An earlier analysis of approximately 580 of the donors used high-throughput TCR beta sequencing to judge whether each TCR beta V gene segment behaved as functional or pseudogenic. Alongside the repertoire data, information on donor age, sex, ethnicity and CMV serostatus was compiled. A later genetic analysis used genome-wide SNP genotypes for about 60% of the roughly 700 donors, treating that subset as a discovery cohort. Every repertoire in the discovery cohort had been generated on one and the same sequencing platform. HLA typing included class I and class II loci at four-digit resolution. Typing coverage varied by locus: roughly 629-630 donors for A, B, C, DRB1 and DQB1; more than 500 for DQA1; over 600 for DPA1; roughly 450 for DPB1. Because of strong linkage in the cohort, roughly five DR-DQ haplotypes were treated as single units for association and clustering. On average, about 240,000 unique TCR beta nucleotide sequences were sequenced per donor among some 430 genotyped donors of the cohort, with around 19% of those sequences being non-productive. The paper as a whole reports these results and caveats: Sequencing depth was assumed to be roughly uniform across donors in the presence/absence analyses, though that assumption may not hold. A further reported finding was that TCR beta sequences accurately predicted the HLA-A and HLA-B alleles for most subjects in the first cohort. A cluster of highly shared sequence variants was judged likely to be a technical artifact of the sequencing pipeline. The study listed 164 TCR beta chains as associated with cytomegalovirus. A later analysis reported that several top co-occurrence clusters appeared linked to parvovirus B19, influenza, CMV and Epstein-Barr virus. In a later analysis, TCR association rates were found to vary across HLA loci, with the most associated TCRs seen for DRB1 alleles and the fewest for HLA-C alleles. Because HLA typing was unavailable for some donors at each locus, only the typed subset was used in association tests. Across donors, most TCR sequences were observed very rarely, whereas some public TCRs were present in many individuals. In vitro tests confirmed that a few of the cytomegalovirus-associated TCR beta chains recognize cytomegalovirus antigens. Only TCR beta chains were sequenced in this cohort, and the absence of alpha or paired-chain data limited detectable features. For the cohort, immune exposure information was limited to CMV serostatus. Some IMGT-functional V segments, including TRBV6-2 and TRBV6-3, could not be distinguished by the 87-base-pair reads and were therefore excluded. Compared with equally common non-associated chains, HLA-associated TCR beta chains in a later analysis were more clonally expanded and had lower generation probabilities. The authors suggested that the approach could potentially be generalized to other disease states and immunological phenotypes. Specific HLA alleles were associated with 15,000 to 20,000 TCR beta sequences at a false discovery rate of 0.05 in a later analysis. Most CMV-associated TCR beta chains appeared to be HLA-restricted in a later analysis, and the HLA associations seemed to be driven largely by CMV exposure. Compared with the approximately 720-donor mean, donors in an Asian-associated ancestry cluster had fewer N-insertions in productive TCRs, according to a later genetic analysis. Correlated functional status among segregating V segments might be attributable to linkage disequilibrium, but an unknown experimental factor could not be ruled out. Assigning TCR associations to individual alleles was difficult when HLA alleles, especially DR and DQ, strongly co-occurred. In both the original and validation cohorts, the classifier was reported to diagnose cytomegalovirus status with high specificity and sensitivity. In a later genetic analysis, a missense DCLRE1C variant was associated with V-gene and J-gene trimming of TCR beta chains, and the association was replicated in an independent cohort. Broadly in line with IMGT annotations, most TCR beta V segments showed up in productive rearrangements about 87% or about 30% of the time in an earlier analysis of some 590 of the donors. Because counts were too low, about 18 rarely observed V segments, including chromosome 9 orphons, were left out of the earlier analysis of roughly 600 of the donors.

The CDR3 contains 15 residues, cysteine and phenylalanine counted. CDR3 DNA only is kept here, 45 bases in frame from base 1. Looking up the germline V gene yields CDR1 SGHDT and CDR2 YYEEEE. The V and J ends are trimmed by 3 bases and 2 bases, leaving 13 bases between them. Libraries were built with the immunoSEQ multiplex PCR assay. A mixture of 60 forward primers for TCR Vbeta segments and 13 reverse primers for TCR Jbeta segments was used in the multiplex PCR. The CDR3 region of rearranged TCR beta genes was amplified from genomic DNA by a multiplex PCR assay. On the Illumina HiSeq System, the amplified TCR beta libraries were sequenced as 87-base-pair reads. The source study handled its data this way. A later analysis tallied around 80 million unique TCR beta chains across the 700 or so repertoires, and approximately 12 million of those chains were shared by two or more donors. A nearest-neighbor algorithm error-corrected the raw reads and collapsed the reads into unique sequences, merging closely related sequences to remove PCR and sequencing errors. To assign V, D and J gene segments, CDR3 sequences were aligned to IMGT reference sequences. For a sequence to be retained, a match of at least six nucleotides to both a V gene segment and a J gene segment was required. Rearrangements were classified as productive when the CDR3 lacked stop codons and remained in frame with V and J, and all other rearrangements were classified as non-productive. CDR3 was defined by IMGT convention, running from the second conserved V-encoded cysteine to the conserved J-encoded phenylalanine. The earlier analysis of about 620 of the donors excluded sequences that lacked an unambiguous match to a single V gene segment. An earlier analysis of 587 of the donors classified V segments as functional when productive rearrangements were above 56.7% and as segregating when the standard deviation between donors was above 5%. To diagnose cytomegalovirus status from the catalog of TCR beta chain sequences, a statistical classification framework was built. A later analysis assigned V and J genes by comparing TCR nucleotide sequences with IMGT/GENE-DB human TR gene sequences. The TCRdist pipeline was used in a later analysis to assign CDR3 sequences and most-parsimonious VDJ recombination scenarios. In a later analysis, every TCR beta chain was defined by the combination of its CDR3 amino acid sequence and its V-gene family, and reads without a unique V-gene family were dropped. To address suspected cross-contamination and a sequencing artifact, a later analysis removed a few hundred highly shared, low-generation-probability nucleotide sequences. In a later analysis, a clonal expansion index for each public chain was calculated from normalized within-repertoire ranks of inferred template counts. In a later analysis, generation probabilities were computed with a VDJ recombination model fitted to out-of-frame rearrangements, and the resulting probabilities were checked against IGoR. In a later analysis, hypergeometric tests were used to score TCR-TCR, TCR-HLA and TCR-CMV co-occurrence, with a repertoire-size bias correction applied to TCR pairs. In a later analysis, false discovery rates were estimated by permuting HLA or CMV assignments 20 times. In a later analysis, co-occurring TCRs were grouped using DBSCAN, and TCRdist sequence similarity was added for clustering within HLA-allele-positive subsets. Co-occurrence clustering excluded repertoires with fewer than 30,000 or more than 120,000 public chains, plus five with anomalous nucleotide sharing. TCRdb retrieved this table from immuneACCESS and kept in-frame rearrangements only. Not all clones are present; in checked studies, unresolved V genes account for under half, and no reason is known for the remainder. V and J calls and clone size follow that table, whereas D and trimming were derived from the DNA. The sample table records under 200,000 clones; approximately 70% of these occur just once. 5.4% of the sample lies in the top ten.

The cohort comprised some 730 healthy bone marrow donors. Cohort members were all nominally healthy when sampled, although unrecorded immune exposures were likely present. The donor was CMV seropositive and was included in the group of some 290 seropositive cohort members. A peripheral blood sample was provided by each donor, and peripheral blood mononuclear cells were used for TCR beta sequencing. Genomic DNA extraction from the blood cell samples was performed with the Qiagen DNeasy Blood Extraction Kit. The sequencing sample was made of PBMCs. This clonotype was sampled from a woman aged 18-29 years in good health and CMV-seropositive. The V and J segments used are TRBV5-6 and TRBJ2-3; TRBD2 could be the D gene, as 5 bases match. The CDR3 reads as follows: CASSSRTEHTDTQYF. In nucleotide form, the sequence is TGTGCCAGCAGCTCCCGGACTGAACACACAGATACGCAGTATTTT.